Shown below are 18 T cell receptor beta chains from a single sample sequenced in a study of cytomegalovirus exposure and HLA in healthy donors. It was with 60 Vbeta and 13 Jbeta primers that the PCR ran. Some clones are missing from TCRdb's copy, which holds only in-frame ones; the method was immunoSEQ multiplex PCR. The data show tens of thousands of clones, 68% seen once. Sequenced material: PBMCs. These receptors came from a man between 35 and 55 years old in good health and CMV-seropositive.

Here the CDR3 DNA reads TGTGCCACCCAGCGGGAGCATTTCGGTGAGCAGTTCTTC. Its protein is CATQREHFGEQFF. This chain links TRBV19 with TRBJ2-1, with 8 bases aligning to TRBD2. Germline CDR1 LNHDA, CDR2 SQIVND (reference sequence). The length of the CDR3 is 13 residues. The V segment lost 10 bases and the J segment 9 bases; nucleotides outside the gene matches: 11.

The V call is TRBV7-9, the J call TRBJ1-6; 12 nucleotides line up with TRBD1. This CDR3 comprises 15 residues. The V and J ends lost 6 bases and 5 bases, in that order; junction bases with no gene match: 2. Germline V gene data show CDR1 as SEHNR and CDR2 as FQNEAQ (reference sequence). The CDR3 DNA is TGTGCCAGCAGGGGACAGGGGGCCGATAATTCACCCCTCCACTTT. Protein product: CASRGQGADNSPLHF.

Only a few counts were recorded for this clone. The chain combines TRBV5-6 with TRBJ2-7; perhaps TRBD1 as D (6 bases). Looked up from germline, CDR1 is SGHDT and CDR2 is YYEEEE. Trimming pared 5 bases from V and 6 bases from J, leaving 12 bases between. There are 12 residues in the CDR3. In nucleotides, the CDR3 is TGTGCCAGCAGAAACAGGGTCGGCGAGCAGTACTTC. Translation: CASRNRVGEQYF.

The chain employs TRBV19 and TRBJ1-6, with TRBD1 matching 12 bases. The J segment lost 10 bases and the V segment lost 5 bases, leaving 3 bases of the junction unmatched. The CDR3 runs to 14 residues. Germline lookup yields CDR1 LNHDA and CDR2 SQIVND (reference sequence). The CDR3 region is CASSRDRGRSPLHF. CDR3 sequence (DNA): TGTGCCAGTAGTCGGGACAGGGGGCGATCACCCCTCCACTTT.

The CDR3 DNA follows: TGTGCCAGCAGCTCGGGACTAGGAGGGAATGAGCAGTTCTTC. Translating it yields CASSSGLGGNEQFF. The chain joins TRBV7-6 to TRBJ2-1; 8 bases align to TRBD2. Trimming cost V 4 bases and J 7 bases; bases outside gene matches: 6. Germline lookup yields CDR1 SGHVS and CDR2 FNYEAQ. The CDR3 totals 14 residues.

The chain combines TRBV7-9 with TRBJ2-5; possible D gene TRBD1, 6 bases. The CDR3 sequence is 16 residues long. Germline CDR1 SEHNR, CDR2 FQNEAQ (reference sequence). The V end lost 1 base, the J end lost 4 bases, and 16 bases lay between the germline ends. CDR3 protein: CASSLDRASLLETQYF. In DNA, the CDR3 is TGTGCCAGCAGCTTAGACAGGGCCTCCCTACTAGAGACCCAGTACTTC.

CDR3 amino acids: CASSTHRLAYEQYF. The CDR3 nucleotides read TGTGCCAGCAGCACGCACCGCCTAGCCTACGAGCAGTACTTC. The rearrangement joins TRBV7-9 to TRBJ2-7; D not certain. The germline gives CDR1 SEHNR, CDR2 FQNEAQ (reference sequence). CDR3 length: 14 amino acids. V gave up 5 bases and J gave up 2 bases, with 13 bases separating them.

This clone came up a few times. The V call is TRBV5-4, the J call TRBJ1-2; D gene unclear. This CDR3 region has 14 residues. Germline CDR1 is SGHNT and CDR2 is YYREEE (reference sequence). Trimming removed 1 base at V and 4 bases at J, with 11 bases between. CDR3 sequence (DNA): TGTGCCAGCAGCTTGCGTAGTTCCCGCTATGGCTACACCTTC. Residues: CASSLRSSRYGYTF.

The chain joins TRBV5-1 to TRBJ2-3; the D gene is possibly TRBD1 (5 bases). Per the germline V gene, CDR1 is SGHRS and CDR2 is YFSETQ. CDR3 size: 16 residues. V was clipped by 2 bases and J by 0 bases, with 13 bases between them. The CDR3 DNA follows: TGCGCCAGCAGCTTTGTGGGGCCCGCTAGCACAGATACGCAGTATTTT. Residues: CASSFVGPASTDTQYF.

This clone was counted a few times. V is TRBV10-3 and J is TRBJ2-1; D may be TRBD1 (6 bases). Germline V CDR1 and CDR2: ENHRY, SYGVKD. The CDR3 contains 17 residues. Deletions cut 0 bases from V and 5 bases from J, with 17 bases between. CDR3 protein: CAISESIAQGGDNEQFF. Here the CDR3 DNA reads TGTGCCATCAGTGAGTCGATCGCACAGGGTGGCGACAATGAGCAGTTCTTC.

The genes are TRBV9 and TRBJ2-5; 9 bases are shared with TRBD2. V lost 3 bases and J lost 2; bases outside the gene matches: 17. Germline CDR1 SGDLS, CDR2 YYNGEE. This CDR3 region has 19 residues. The CDR3 nucleotides are TGTGCCAGCAGCGGACGGGACCGCTTGACTAGCGGAACTCAAGAGACCCAGTACTTC. The encoded protein is CASSGRDRLTSGTQETQYF.

The chain carries TRBV7-9 and TRBJ2-7; D gene uncertain. Germline V gives CDR1 SEHNR, CDR2 FQNEAQ (reference sequence). V lost 6 bases and J 5 bases, leaving 14 bases between the germline ends. This CDR3 has 13 residues. In nucleotides, the CDR3 is TGTGCCAGCAGTCTTAGAATATCCAACGAGCAGTACTTC. This codes for CASSLRISNEQYF. The full variable domain, rest sourced from reference TRBV7-9 and TRBJ2-7, is DTGVSQNPRHKITKRGQNVTFRCDPISEHNRLYWYRQTLGQGPEFLTYFQNEAQLEKSRLLSDRFSAERPKGSFSTLEIQRTEQGDSAMYLCASSLRISNEQYFGPGTRLTVT.

The chain uses TRBV6-1 and TRBJ2-1, with 8 nucleotides matching TRBD1. The CDR3 consists of 14 residues. The V segment lost 10 bases and the J segment 4 bases; nucleotides outside the gene matches: 9. Germline V gene data show CDR1 as MNHNS and CDR2 as SASEGT. CDR3 DNA: TGTGCCACCTCCCGGACAGGGAATTACAATGAGCAGTTCTTC. Translating it yields CATSRTGNYNEQFF.

This chain links TRBV27 with TRBJ2-7; 7 positions agree with TRBD2. Trimming removed 2 bases from V and 4 bases from J; junction bases left unmatched: 2. The germline V gene has CDR1 MNHEY and CDR2 SMNVEV (reference sequence). The CDR3 sequence is 13 residues long. CDR3 coding DNA: TGTGCCAGCAGTTTAGCGGGAGCTTACGAGCAGTACTTC. It specifies CASSLAGAYEQYF.

The V and J genes are TRBV7-9 and TRBJ1-1; no clear D. The germline CDR1 and CDR2 sequences are SEHNR and FQNEAQ (reference sequence). The CDR3 sequence is 15 residues long. V lost 2 bases, J lost 1 base, and 11 bases lay in between. DNA of the CDR3: TGTGCCAGCAGCTTAATTCGTACACAGAACACTGAAGCTTTCTTT. Translating it yields CASSLIRTQNTEAFF.

The gene calls are TRBV4-3 and TRBJ2-2; 10 bases map to TRBD2. The CDR3 covers 16 residues. Per the germline V gene, CDR1 is LGHNA and CDR2 is YSLEER. V trimming: 1 base; J trimming: 6 bases; junction bases outside the gene matches: 5. The CDR3 reads CASSQALAGSAGELFF. DNA for the CDR3: TGCGCCAGCAGCCAAGCACTAGCGGGATCAGCCGGGGAGCTGTTTTTT.

This clone was observed a handful of times. The rearrangement links TRBV30 to TRBJ2-1; TRBD2 matches at 12 bases. This CDR3 has 13 amino acids. Germline V lookup: CDR1 GTSNPN, CDR2 SVGIG (reference sequence). V lost 5 bases to trimming and J lost 7 bases; unmatched junction nucleotides: 3. Here the CDR3 DNA reads TGTGCCTGGGGGGGACTAGCGGGTAATGAGCAGTTCTTC. It is translated as CAWGGLAGNEQFF. The full variable domain, its missing parts supplied by reference TRBV30 and TRBJ2-1, is SQTIHQWPATLVQPVGSPLSLECTVEGTSNPNLYWYRQAAGRGLQLLFYSVGIGQISSEVPQNLSASRPQDRQFILSSKKLLLSDSGFYLCAWGGLAGNEQFFGPGTRLTVL.

The chain combines TRBV5-6 with TRBJ1-6; D gene uncertain. Germline V gene data show CDR1 as SGHDT and CDR2 as YYEEEE. The V end lost 3 bases, the J end lost 4 bases, and 5 bases lay between the germline ends. The CDR3 loop spans 13 amino acids. This chain's CDR3 is CASSSTYNSPLHF. The CDR3 DNA reads as TGTGCCAGCAGCTCGACATATAATTCACCCCTCCACTTT.